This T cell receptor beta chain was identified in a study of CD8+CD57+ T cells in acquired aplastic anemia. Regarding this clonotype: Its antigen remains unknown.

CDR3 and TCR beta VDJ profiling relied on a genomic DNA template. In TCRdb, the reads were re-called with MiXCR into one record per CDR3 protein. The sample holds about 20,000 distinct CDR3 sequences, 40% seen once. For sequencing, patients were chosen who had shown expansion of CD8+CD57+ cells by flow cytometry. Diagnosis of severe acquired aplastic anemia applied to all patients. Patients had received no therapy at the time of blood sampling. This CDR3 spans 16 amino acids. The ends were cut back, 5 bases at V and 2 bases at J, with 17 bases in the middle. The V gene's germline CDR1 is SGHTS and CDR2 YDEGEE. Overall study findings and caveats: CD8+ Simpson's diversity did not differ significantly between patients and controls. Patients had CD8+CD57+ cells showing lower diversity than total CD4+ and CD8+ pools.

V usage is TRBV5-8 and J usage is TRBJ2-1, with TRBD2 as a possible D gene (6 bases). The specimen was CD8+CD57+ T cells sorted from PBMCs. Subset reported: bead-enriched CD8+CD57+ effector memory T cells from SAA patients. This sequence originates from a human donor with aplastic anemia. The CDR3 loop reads CASRPRAGSPYNEQFF. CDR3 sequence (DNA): TGTGCCAGCAGGCCCCGGGCGGGGTCACCCTACAATGAGCAGTTCTTC.